Listed below are T cell receptor beta chains from one sample, sequenced in a study of shared clonotypes between healthy human individuals. TCRdb's copy holds only in-frame clones and misses some; the assay was immunoSEQ multiplex PCR. The profile shows 1.4 million or so clones, 98% to 99% of them singletons. Specimen: naive CD4+ T cells sorted from blood. These receptors all come from a man aged 25 to 40 in good health. CDR3s include the opening cysteine and the closing phenylalanine or tryptophan. A D gene is named only where the DNA matches it firmly. Where a row states a size, it is once, few, many or the class of an expanded clone; other rows omit it.

j_call,clone_size,v_call,d_call,cdr3_aa,cdr3_nt
TRBJ2-7,once,TRBV5-6,TRBD1,CASSLTGGTYEQYF,TGTGCCAGCAGTTTAACAGGGGGAACGTACGAGCAGTACTTC
TRBJ1-2,.,TRBV5-1,.,CASSLGRTYGYTF,TGCGCCAGCAGCTTGGGACGGACCTATGGCTACACCTTC
TRBJ1-1,.,TRBV19,.,CASTWYMNTEAFF,TGTGCCAGTACGTGGTATATGAACACTGAAGCTTTCTTT
TRBJ2-1,.,TRBV6-1,TRBD1,CASSRRQGQEQFF,TGTGCCAGCAGTCGTCGACAGGGCCAAGAGCAGTTCTTC
TRBJ2-2,.,TRBV4-1,.,CASSQDRQPGELFF,TGCGCCAGCAGCCAAGATCGGCAGCCCGGGGAGCTGTTTTTT
TRBJ1-1,.,TRBV5-4,.,CASSLFAPNTEAFF,TGTGCCAGCAGCTTATTCGCACCCAACACTGAAGCTTTCTTT
TRBJ2-2,.,TRBV11-3,.,CASSLGGSNTGELFF,TGTGCCAGCAGCTTAGGCGGCTCGAACACCGGGGAGCTGTTTTTT
TRBJ2-1,.,TRBV7-8,.,CASSTGPSTYNEQFF,TGTGCCAGCAGCACGGGACCGTCAACCTACAATGAGCAGTTCTTC
TRBJ2-1,.,TRBV15,.,CATSRDHGAWGINEQFF,TGTGCCACCAGCAGAGATCATGGGGCGTGGGGGATAAATGAGCAGTTCTTC
TRBJ2-1,.,TRBV5-1,TRBD2,CASSSELAGGREQFF,TGCGCCAGCAGTTCCGAGTTAGCGGGAGGTCGGGAGCAGTTCTTC
TRBJ2-1,.,TRBV5-1,TRBD2,CASSLDGTNYNEQFF,TGCGCCAGCAGCTTGGACGGGACTAACTACAATGAGCAGTTCTTC
TRBJ2-1,.,TRBV7-9,.,CASSLTPVGNEQFF,TGTGCCAGCAGCTTGACTCCGGTTGGGAATGAGCAGTTCTTC
TRBJ1-2,once,TRBV15,TRBD1,CATSPRDSAHGYTF,TGTGCCACCAGCCCCAGGGACAGCGCTCATGGCTACACCTTC
TRBJ1-2,.,TRBV28,.,CASSLWGQGYGYTF,TGTGCCAGCAGTCTATGGGGGCAGGGCTATGGCTACACCTTC
TRBJ1-1,.,TRBV12-1,.,CASSFWTLNTEAFF,TGTGCCAGCAGCTTTTGGACCCTGAACACTGAAGCTTTCTTT
TRBJ2-5,.,TRBV18,.,CASSPGGARQETQYF,TGTGCCAGCTCACCCGGCGGGGCGCGGCAAGAGACCCAGTACTTC
TRBJ2-1,.,TRBV7-3,.,CASSPSGFNEQFF,TGTGCCAGCAGCCCCTCGGGGTTCAATGAGCAGTTCTTC
TRBJ2-3,.,TRBV5-1,.,CASFGPGKTTTDTQYF,TGCGCCAGCTTTGGTCCAGGGAAAACGACCACAGATACGCAGTATTTT
TRBJ2-1,.,TRBV14,TRBD2,CASSLLAGGLNEQFF,TGTGCCAGCAGCTTATTAGCGGGGGGTCTCAATGAGCAGTTCTTC
TRBJ2-3,once,TRBV5-1,.,CASSLASSTDTQYF,TGCGCCAGCAGCTTGGCATCTAGCACAGATACGCAGTATTTT
TRBJ2-7,.,TRBV28,.,CASSQGSYEQYF,TGTGCCAGCAGTCAGGGTTCCTACGAGCAGTACTTC
TRBJ2-3,.,TRBV6-4,.,CASSEQFSTDTQYF,TGTGCCAGCAGTGAACAATTTAGCACAGATACGCAGTATTTT
TRBJ1-2,.,TRBV14,.,CASSPGTNYGYTF,TGTGCCAGCAGCCCGGGGACAAACTATGGCTACACCTTC
TRBJ2-2,.,TRBV9,.,CASSVDLAGELFF,TGTGCCAGCAGCGTAGATCTCGCCGGGGAGCTGTTTTTT
TRBJ2-5,once,TRBV5-4,TRBD1,CASRGQEQETQYF,TGTGCCAGCAGGGGACAGGAACAAGAGACCCAGTACTTC
TRBJ1-5,.,TRBV6-1,TRBD1,CASSWTGGNQPQHF,TGTGCCAGCAGTTGGACAGGGGGCAATCAGCCCCAGCATTTT
TRBJ1-4,.,TRBV30,TRBD1,CAWNRDRDIIELFF,TGTGCCTGGAATCGGGACAGGGACATTATTGAACTGTTTTTT
TRBJ1-1,.,TRBV5-4,.,CASTKSGLRAEAFF,TGTGCCAGCACCAAGAGTGGGCTGCGCGCTGAAGCTTTCTTT
TRBJ1-2,.,TRBV25-1,.,CASRRPSTTGDGGYTF,TGTGCCAGCAGGAGGCCGTCTACGACAGGCGATGGGGGCTACACCTTC
TRBJ2-7,.,TRBV27,TRBD2,CASRDRGLAGLDEQYF,TGTGCCAGCAGAGATAGGGGGCTAGCGGGATTGGACGAGCAGTACTTC
TRBJ1-5,.,TRBV19,.,CASSIQGSNQPQHF,TGTGCCAGTAGTATACAGGGCTCTAATCAGCCCCAGCATTTT
TRBJ2-3,once,TRBV27,TRBD2,CASSFWGLAGSSTDTQYF,TGTGCCAGCAGTTTTTGGGGACTAGCGGGTTCTAGCACAGATACGCAGTATTTT
TRBJ2-1,.,TRBV2,TRBD2,CASSEGEGGYNEQFF,TGTGCCAGCAGTGAAGGGGAGGGAGGGTACAATGAGCAGTTCTTC
TRBJ2-7,.,TRBV7-9,.,CASSQIGLHEQYF,TGTGCCAGCAGCCAGATCGGTCTCCACGAGCAGTACTTC
TRBJ1-4,.,TRBV2,.,CASNQGSQGPSEKLFF,TGTGCCAGCAATCAAGGGTCCCAGGGTCCTAGCGAAAAACTGTTTTTT
TRBJ1-3,.,TRBV12-5,.,CASGELGNTIYF,TGTGCTTCGGGGGAGCTTGGAAACACCATATATTTT
TRBJ2-7,.,TRBV5-5,TRBD2,CASSLAVGGNYEQYF,TGTGCCAGCAGCTTGGCCGTGGGAGGGAACTACGAGCAGTACTTC
TRBJ2-7,.,TRBV7-2,.,CASSLGGLPEQYF,TGTGCCAGCAGCCTAGGGGGACTACCCGAGCAGTACTTC
TRBJ1-1,.,TRBV18,.,CASSLKKNTEAFF,TGTGCCAGCTCCCTCAAAAAGAACACTGAAGCTTTCTTT
TRBJ1-5,.,TRBV30,TRBD1,CAWSSRQGSNQPQHF,TGTGCCTGGAGTTCTCGACAGGGTTCCAATCAGCCCCAGCATTTT
TRBJ1-5,once,TRBV29-1,.,CSVGDWENQPQHF,TGCAGCGTTGGTGATTGGGAGAATCAGCCCCAGCATTTT
TRBJ2-5,once,TRBV28,TRBD1,CASTSGTGGYETQYF,TGTGCCAGCACCTCCGGGACAGGGGGCTACGAGACCCAGTACTTC